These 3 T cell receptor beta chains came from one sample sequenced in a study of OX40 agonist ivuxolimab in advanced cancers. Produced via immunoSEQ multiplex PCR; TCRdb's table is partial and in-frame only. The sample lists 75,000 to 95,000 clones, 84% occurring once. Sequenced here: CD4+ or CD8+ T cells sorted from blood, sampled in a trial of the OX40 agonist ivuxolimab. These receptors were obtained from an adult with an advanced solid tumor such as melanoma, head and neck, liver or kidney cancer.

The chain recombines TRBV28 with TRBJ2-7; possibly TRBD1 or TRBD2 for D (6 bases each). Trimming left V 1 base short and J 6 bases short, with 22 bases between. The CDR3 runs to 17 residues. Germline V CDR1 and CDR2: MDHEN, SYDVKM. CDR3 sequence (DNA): TGTGCCAGCAGTTTATCGGGTTGGGGGCGGGATAGGGTCGAGCAGTACTTC. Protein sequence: CASSLSGWGRDRVEQYF. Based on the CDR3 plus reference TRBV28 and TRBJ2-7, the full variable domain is DVKVTQSSRYLVKRTGEKVFLECVQDMDHENMFWYRQDPGLGLRLIYFSYDVKMKEKGDIPEGYSVSREKKERFSLILESASTNQTSMYLCASSLSGWGRDRVEQYFGPGTRLTVT.

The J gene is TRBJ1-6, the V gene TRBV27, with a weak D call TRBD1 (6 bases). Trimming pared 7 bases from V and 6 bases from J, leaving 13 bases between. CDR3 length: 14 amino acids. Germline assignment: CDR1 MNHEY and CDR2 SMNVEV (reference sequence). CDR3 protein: CASNIQGPNSPLHF. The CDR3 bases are TGTGCCAGCAACATACAGGGACCTAATTCACCCCTCCACTTT.

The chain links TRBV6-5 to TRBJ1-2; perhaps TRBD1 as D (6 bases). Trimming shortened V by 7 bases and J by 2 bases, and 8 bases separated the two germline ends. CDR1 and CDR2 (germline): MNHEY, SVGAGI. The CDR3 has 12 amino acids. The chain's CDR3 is CASKDSNYGYTF. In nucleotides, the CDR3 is TGTGCCAGCAAGGACAGCAACTATGGCTACACCTTC.